This TCR beta chain was sequenced during a study of blood T cells in healthy people across ages. Study findings and constraints: More naive CD4+ cells and higher diversity were found in long-lived than in aged donors.

V gave up 4 bases and J gave up 7 bases; unmatched junction bases: 6. The CDR3 contains 13 residues. Germline-derived CDR1 and CDR2 are SEHNR and FQNEAQ (reference sequence). This clonotype was detected only a few times. Its specificity is unknown. Then a second PCR, running roughly 6 to 12 cycles, was carried out with a sample-barcoded 5' primer and a J-beta primer mix. TCRdb re-derived calls from the 5' RACE reads in MiXCR, one entry per CDR3 protein. The sample yields about 580,000 distinct CDR3 sequences, about 45% seen once. This TCR was recovered from a man older than 75 in good health. Material: blood. The chain uses TRBV7-9 and TRBJ1-1; 7 nucleotides align to TRBD1. The CDR3 loop is CASSSTGASEAFF. CDR3 sequence (DNA): TGTGCCAGCAGCTCCACAGGGGCCAGTGAAGCTTTCTTT.